This T cell receptor beta chain appears in the sequencing data of a study of T cell responses to AZD1222 COVID-19 vaccine. On this clone itself: What it recognizes is unknown.

Study results and limitations: The study reported that nearly half of spike-specific TCRs target unmutated variant regions. Repertoire samples came only from after the peak T cell response. Baseline seropositivity occurred in only a handful of AZD1222 recipients.

The method was immunoSEQ multiplex PCR; TCRdb's version includes in-frame clones alone and lacks a portion of them. The table includes 100,000 or so clones, approximately 87% detected once. This sequence was found in an adult in good health. The sequencing used peripheral blood, collected on day 0 of AZD1222 vaccination.

This CDR3 is CASSFLGQGGGYTF. The CDR3 nucleotides read TGTGCCAGCAGCTTTCTAGGACAGGGCGGTGGCTACACCTTC. This chain connects TRBV7-2 to TRBJ1-2, with 8 bases matching TRBD1. CDR1 is SGHTA and CDR2 is FQGNSA in the germline V gene. V lost 3 bases to trimming and J lost 7 bases; unmatched junction nucleotides: 7. The CDR3 contains 14 residues.